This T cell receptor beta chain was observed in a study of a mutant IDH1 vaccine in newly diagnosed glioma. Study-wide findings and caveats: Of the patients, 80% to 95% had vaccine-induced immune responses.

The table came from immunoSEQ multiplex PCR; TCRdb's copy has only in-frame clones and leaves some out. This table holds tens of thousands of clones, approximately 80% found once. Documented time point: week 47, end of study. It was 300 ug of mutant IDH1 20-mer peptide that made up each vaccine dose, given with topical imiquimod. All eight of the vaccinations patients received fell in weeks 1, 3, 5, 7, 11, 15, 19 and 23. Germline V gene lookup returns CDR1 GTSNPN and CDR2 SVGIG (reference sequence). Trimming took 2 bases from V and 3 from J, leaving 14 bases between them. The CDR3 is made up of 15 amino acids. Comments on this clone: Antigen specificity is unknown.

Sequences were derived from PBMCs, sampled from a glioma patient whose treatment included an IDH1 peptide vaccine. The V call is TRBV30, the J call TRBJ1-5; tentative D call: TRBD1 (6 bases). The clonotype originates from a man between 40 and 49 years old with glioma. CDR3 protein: CAWSKRQGYNQPQHF. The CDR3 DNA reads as TGTGCCTGGAGTAAAAGGCAGGGGTACAATCAGCCCCAGCATTTT.